A single sample is the source of the 9 T cell receptor beta chains below, sequenced in a study of blood T cell repertoires in COVID-19. The assay was immunoSEQ multiplex PCR, and TCRdb's table has in-frame clones only and misses some. The repertoire includes around 250,000 clones, approximately 90% of them detected once, and 2.5% to 3% sits in the top ten. Material for sequencing was peripheral blood. The receptor set was obtained from a woman aged 25 to 39 with active or convalescent COVID-19.

The J gene is TRBJ1-6, the V gene TRBV5-1; possibly TRBD1 for D (6 bases). This CDR3 is built from 17 residues. V lost 1 base to trimming and J lost 5 bases, with 16 bases between them. CDR1 is SGHRS and CDR2 is YFSETQ in the germline V gene. The CDR3 region is CASSLLAGAGDNSPLHF. The DNA of the CDR3 is TGCGCCAGCAGCTTGTTGGCAGGGGCCGGAGATAATTCACCCCTCCACTTT.

The V and J genes are TRBV5-4 and TRBJ1-2, with D perhaps matching TRBD1 (6 bases). Trimming removed 0 bases from V and 8 bases from J, with 17 bases in between. The CDR3 is 15 residues long. In germline, CDR1 is SGHNT, CDR2 YYREEE (reference sequence). CDR3 coding DNA: TGTGCCAGCAGCTTGGAACAGTGGGGGCGTGGGGGCTACACCTTC. This encodes CASSLEQWGRGGYTF.

The V gene is TRBV15, the J gene TRBJ2-7; D is possibly TRBD2 (5 bases). The CDR3 has 13 amino acids. Germline CDR1 reads LNHNV; CDR2 reads YYDKDF (reference sequence). V gave up 4 bases and J gave up 6 bases, with 13 bases separating them. CDR3: CATSTEGNGEQYF. In DNA form, the CDR3 reads TGTGCCACCAGCACTGAGGGAAATGGCGAGCAGTACTTC. The complete variable domain, with remaining parts taken from reference TRBV15 and TRBJ2-7, reads DAMVIQNPRYQVTQFGKPVTLSCSQTLNHNVMYWYQQKSSQAPKLLFHYYDKDFNNEADTPDNFQSRRPNTSFCFLDIRSPGLGDTAMYLCATSTEGNGEQYFGPGTRLTVT.

The V and J genes are TRBV9 and TRBJ2-1; 8 bases match TRBD1. The CDR3 spans 16 residues. Trimming at V came to 4 bases and at J to 4 bases, leaving 10 bases not matched to a gene. Germline CDR1 reads SGDLS; CDR2 reads YYNGEE. CDR3 in amino acids: CASSPQGAQVYNEQFF. CDR3 DNA sequence: TGTGCCAGCAGCCCGCAGGGGGCCCAGGTTTACAATGAGCAGTTCTTC.

V is TRBV28 and J is TRBJ2-7; a weak D match, TRBD2 (6 bases). This CDR3 contains 12 residues. Germline loops: CDR1 MDHEN, CDR2 SYDVKM. V lost 6 bases and J lost 3, with 9 bases in between. Here the CDR3 DNA reads TGTGCCAGCAGCGGGGGAGGCTACGAGCAGTACTTC. Amino acid sequence: CASSGGGYEQYF.

This chain connects TRBV30 to TRBJ1-2; 8 bases agree with TRBD1. V shed 5 bases and J 0 bases; nucleotides not matched to a gene: 11. The CDR3 is 16 amino acids. Germline V gene sequence: CDR1 GTSNPN, CDR2 SVGIG (reference sequence). The DNA of the CDR3 is TGTGCCTGGCACGTCGGGACAGGTTCGACTAACTATGGCTACACCTTC. This codes for CAWHVGTGSTNYGYTF.

The gene calls are TRBV7-2 and TRBJ2-1, with 9 bases identical to TRBD2. This CDR3 has 15 amino acids. Per the germline V gene, CDR1 is SGHTA and CDR2 is FQGNSA. Germline trimming cut 7 bases from V and 5 bases from J; bases unmatched to any gene: 9. The CDR3 coding sequence is TGTGCCAGCAAGTCAGGGTCTAGCGGGAACAATGAGCAGTTCTTC. Its protein product is CASKSGSSGNNEQFF.

This CDR3 reads CASSSRGRSYGYTF. CDR3 DNA: TGTGCCAGCAGTTCGCGCGGCAGATCCTATGGCTACACCTTC. The rearrangement links TRBV6-2 or TRBV6-3 to TRBJ1-2; the D is unclear. The length of the CDR3 is 14 residues. Germline V gene sequence: CDR1 MNHEY, CDR2 SVGEGT. V was trimmed by 4 bases and J by 4 bases, leaving 13 bases between them.

The chain is built from TRBV5-1 and TRBJ1-1; 8 nucleotides match TRBD1. This CDR3 region has 14 residues. Germline V gene lookup returns CDR1 SGHRS and CDR2 YFSETQ. Germline trimming cut 0 bases from V and 3 bases from J; bases unmatched to any gene: 1. As DNA, the CDR3 is TGCGCCAGCAGCTTGGACAGGGGGTACACTGAAGCTTTCTTT. Protein product: CASSLDRGYTEAFF.